This T cell receptor (beta chain) came from a study of OX40 agonist ivuxolimab in advanced cancers. Across the study: Participants averaged approximately 60 years of age (range about 23 to 80) and were 82.7% male. Study findings and constraints: CD8+ T cells were the subset that, on average, had more expanded clones than CD4+.

Libraries were prepared by immunoSEQ multiplex PCR; TCRdb keeps only in-frame clonotypes and omits some of them. The table includes 90,000 to 130,000 clones, roughly 90% detected once. A remark on this clone: Antigen: not known.

This TCR came from an adult with an advanced solid tumor such as melanoma, head and neck, liver or kidney cancer. The sequences come from CD4+ or CD8+ T cells sorted from blood, collected in a trial of the OX40 agonist ivuxolimab.

In DNA form, the CDR3 reads TGTGCCAGCAGATTACAGGGCACTGAAGCTTTCTTT. Translating gives CASRLQGTEAFF. The chain carries TRBV7-9 and TRBJ1-1, with D possibly matching TRBD1 (6 bases). Germline assignment: CDR1 SEHNR and CDR2 FQNEAQ (reference sequence). The CDR3 runs to 12 residues. V was trimmed by 6 bases and J by 4 bases, leaving 9 bases between them. Looking up the rest from reference TRBV7-9 and TRBJ1-1 gives the full variable domain: DTGVSQNPRHKITKRGQNVTFRCDPISEHNRLYWYRQTLGQGPEFLTYFQNEAQLEKSRLLSDRFSAERPKGSFSTLEIQRTEQGDSAMYLCASRLQGTEAFFGQGTRLTVV.